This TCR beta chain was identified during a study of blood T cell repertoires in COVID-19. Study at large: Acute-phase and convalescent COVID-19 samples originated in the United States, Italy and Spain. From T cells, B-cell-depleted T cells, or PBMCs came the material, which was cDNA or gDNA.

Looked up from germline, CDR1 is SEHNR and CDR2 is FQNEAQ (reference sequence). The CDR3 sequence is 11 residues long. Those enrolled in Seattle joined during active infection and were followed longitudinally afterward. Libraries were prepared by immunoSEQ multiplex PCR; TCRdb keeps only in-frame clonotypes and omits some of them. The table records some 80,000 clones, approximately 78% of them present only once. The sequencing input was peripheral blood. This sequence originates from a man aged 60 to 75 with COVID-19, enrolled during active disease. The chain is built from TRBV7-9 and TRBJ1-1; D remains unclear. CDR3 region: CVSAENTEAFF. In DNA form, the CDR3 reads TGTGTATCGGCGGAGAACACTGAAGCTTTCTTT. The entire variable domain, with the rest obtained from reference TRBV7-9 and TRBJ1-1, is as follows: DTGVSQNPRHKITKRGQNVTFRCDPISEHNRLYWYRQTLGQGPEFLTYFQNEAQLEKSRLLSDRFSAERPKGSFSTLEIQRTEQGDSAMYLCVSAENTEAFFGQGTRLTVV.